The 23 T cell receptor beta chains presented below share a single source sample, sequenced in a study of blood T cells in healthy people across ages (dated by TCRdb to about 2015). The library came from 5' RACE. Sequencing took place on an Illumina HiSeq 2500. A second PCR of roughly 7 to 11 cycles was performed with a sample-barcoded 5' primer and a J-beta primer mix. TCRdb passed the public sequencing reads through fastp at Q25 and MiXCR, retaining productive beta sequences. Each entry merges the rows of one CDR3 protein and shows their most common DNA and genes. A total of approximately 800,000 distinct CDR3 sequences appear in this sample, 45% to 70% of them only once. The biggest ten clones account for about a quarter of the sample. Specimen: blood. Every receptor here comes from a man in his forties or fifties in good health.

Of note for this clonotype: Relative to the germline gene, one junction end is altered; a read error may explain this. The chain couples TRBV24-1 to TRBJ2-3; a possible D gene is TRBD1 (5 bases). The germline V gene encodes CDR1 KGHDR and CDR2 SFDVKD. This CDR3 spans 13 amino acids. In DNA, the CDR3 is TGTGCCACCAGTGATTTGCAGACAGATCCGCAGTATTTT. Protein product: CATSDLQTDPQYF.

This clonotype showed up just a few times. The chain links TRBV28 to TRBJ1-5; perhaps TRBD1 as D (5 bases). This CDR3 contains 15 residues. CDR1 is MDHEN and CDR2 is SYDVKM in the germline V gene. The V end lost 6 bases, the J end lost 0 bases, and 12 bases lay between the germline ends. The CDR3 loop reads CASSTGQDSNQPQHF. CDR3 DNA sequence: TGTGCCAGCAGCACAGGACAAGATAGCAATCAGCCCCAGCATTTT.

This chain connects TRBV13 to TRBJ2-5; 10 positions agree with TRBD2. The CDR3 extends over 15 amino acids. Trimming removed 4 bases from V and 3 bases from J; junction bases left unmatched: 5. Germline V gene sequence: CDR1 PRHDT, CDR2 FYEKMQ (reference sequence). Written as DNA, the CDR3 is TGTGCCAGCAGCTCACCGGGACTAGCGAAAGAGACCCAGTACTTC. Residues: CASSSPGLAKETQYF.

CDR3 in amino acids: CATSDLGRKSYNEKLFF. The CDR3 coding sequence is TGTGCCACCAGTGATTTGGGCAGGAAGTCCTATAATGAAAAACTGTTTTTT. V and J are TRBV24-1 and TRBJ1-4, with D unresolved. Germline V gene lookup returns CDR1 KGHDR and CDR2 SFDVKD. CDR3 length equals 17 residues. Trimming cost V 0 bases and J 4 bases, with 14 bases left between them.

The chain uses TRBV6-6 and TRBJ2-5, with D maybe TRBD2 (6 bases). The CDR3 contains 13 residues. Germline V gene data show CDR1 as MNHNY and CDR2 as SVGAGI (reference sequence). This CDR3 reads CAGGKTEKSAQYF. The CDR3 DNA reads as TGTGCTGGGGGGAAGACAGAGAAGTCGGCCCAGTACTTC.

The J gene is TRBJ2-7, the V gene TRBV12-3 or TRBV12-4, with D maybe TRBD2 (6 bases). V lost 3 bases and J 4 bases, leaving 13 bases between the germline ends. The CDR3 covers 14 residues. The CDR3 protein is CASSLSEGGYEQYF. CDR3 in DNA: TGTGCCAGCAGTTTGTCGGAGGGCGGGTACGAGCAGTACTTC.

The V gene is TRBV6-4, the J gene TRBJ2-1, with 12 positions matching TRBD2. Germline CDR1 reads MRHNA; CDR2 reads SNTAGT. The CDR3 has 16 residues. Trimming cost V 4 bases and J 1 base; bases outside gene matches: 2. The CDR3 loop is CASSATSGGSYNEQFF. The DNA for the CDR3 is TGTGCCAGCAGTGCGACTAGCGGGGGATCCTACAATGAGCAGTTCTTC.

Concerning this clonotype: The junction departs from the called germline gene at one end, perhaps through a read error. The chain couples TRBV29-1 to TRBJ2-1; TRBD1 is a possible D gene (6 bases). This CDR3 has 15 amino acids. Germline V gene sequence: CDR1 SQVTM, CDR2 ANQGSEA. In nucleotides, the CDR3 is TGCAGCGTTTCTGGACAGACGAGCTCCTACAATGAGCGGTTCTTC. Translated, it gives CSVSGQTSSYNERFF.

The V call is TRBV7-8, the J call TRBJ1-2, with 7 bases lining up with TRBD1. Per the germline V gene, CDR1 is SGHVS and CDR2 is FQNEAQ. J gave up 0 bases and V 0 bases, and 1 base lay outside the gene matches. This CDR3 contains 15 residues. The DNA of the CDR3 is TGTGCCAGCAGCTTAGCGGGACAGACTAACTATGGCTACACCTTC. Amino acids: CASSLAGQTNYGYTF.

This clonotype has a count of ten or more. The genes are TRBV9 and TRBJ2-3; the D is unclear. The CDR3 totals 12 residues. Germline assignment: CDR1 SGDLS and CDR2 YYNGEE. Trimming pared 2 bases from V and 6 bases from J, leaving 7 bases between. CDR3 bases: TGTGCCAGCAGCGTTCGAGAGGATACGCAGTATTTT. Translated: CASSVREDTQYF.

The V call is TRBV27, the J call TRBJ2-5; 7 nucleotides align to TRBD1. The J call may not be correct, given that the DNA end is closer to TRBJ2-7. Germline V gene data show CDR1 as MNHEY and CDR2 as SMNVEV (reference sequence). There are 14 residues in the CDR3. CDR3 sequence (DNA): TGTGCCAGCAACCCGACAGGGACGGCCTACGAGCAGTACTTC. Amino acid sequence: CASNPTGTAYEQYF.

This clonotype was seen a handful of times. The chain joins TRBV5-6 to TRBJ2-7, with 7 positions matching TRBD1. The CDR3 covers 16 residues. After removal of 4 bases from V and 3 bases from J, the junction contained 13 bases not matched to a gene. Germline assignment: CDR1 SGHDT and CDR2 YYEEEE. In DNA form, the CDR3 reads TGTGCCAGCAGCCAAAACCTGGGACAGCATCACTACGAGCAGTACTTC. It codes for CASSQNLGQHHYEQYF.

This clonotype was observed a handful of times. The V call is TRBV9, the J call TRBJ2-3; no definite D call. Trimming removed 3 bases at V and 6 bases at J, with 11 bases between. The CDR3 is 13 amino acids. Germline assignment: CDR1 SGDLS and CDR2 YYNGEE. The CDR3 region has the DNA TGTGCCAGCAGCGCGACCCTTAAGGATACGCAGTATTTT. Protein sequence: CASSATLKDTQYF.

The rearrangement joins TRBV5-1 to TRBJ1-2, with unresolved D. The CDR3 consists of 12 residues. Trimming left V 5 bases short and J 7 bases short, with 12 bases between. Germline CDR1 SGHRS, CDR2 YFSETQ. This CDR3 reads CASRVSNLGYTF. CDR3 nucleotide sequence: TGCGCCAGCAGGGTTTCGAATCTTGGCTACACCTTC.

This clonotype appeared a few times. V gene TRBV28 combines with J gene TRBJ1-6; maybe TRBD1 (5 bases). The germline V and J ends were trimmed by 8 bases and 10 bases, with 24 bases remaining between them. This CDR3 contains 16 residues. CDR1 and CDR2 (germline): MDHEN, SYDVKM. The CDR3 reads CASRMTLLPWGSPLHF. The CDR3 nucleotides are TGTGCCAGCCGGATGACTCTTTTGCCCTGGGGGTCACCCCTCCACTTT.

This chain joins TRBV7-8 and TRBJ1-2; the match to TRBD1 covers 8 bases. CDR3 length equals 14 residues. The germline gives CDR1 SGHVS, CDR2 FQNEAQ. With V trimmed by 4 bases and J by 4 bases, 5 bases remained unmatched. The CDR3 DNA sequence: TGTGCCAGCAGCTCGACAGGGGTCGGCTATGGCTACACCTTC. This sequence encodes CASSSTGVGYGYTF.

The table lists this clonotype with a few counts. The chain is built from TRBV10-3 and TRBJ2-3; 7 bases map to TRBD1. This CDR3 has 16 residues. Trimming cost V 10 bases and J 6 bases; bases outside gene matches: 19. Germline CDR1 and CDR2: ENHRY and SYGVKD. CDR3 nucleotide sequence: TGTGCCACCCATCTCGGAAGGGACAGCGCACCTGATACGCAGTATTTT. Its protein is CATHLGRDSAPDTQYF.

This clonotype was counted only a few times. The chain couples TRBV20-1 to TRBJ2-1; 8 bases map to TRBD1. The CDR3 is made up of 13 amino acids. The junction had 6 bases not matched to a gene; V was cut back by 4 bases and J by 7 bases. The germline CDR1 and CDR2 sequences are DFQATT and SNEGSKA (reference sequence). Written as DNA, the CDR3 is TGCAGTGCTACAGGGACAGGCCTGAATGAGCAGTTCTTC. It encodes CSATGTGLNEQFF.

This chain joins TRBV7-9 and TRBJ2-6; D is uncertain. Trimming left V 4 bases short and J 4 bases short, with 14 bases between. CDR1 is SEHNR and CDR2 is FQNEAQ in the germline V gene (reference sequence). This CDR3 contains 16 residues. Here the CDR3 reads CASSSLGPTGANVLTF. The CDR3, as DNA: TGTGCCAGCAGCTCCCTTGGACCTACCGGGGCCAACGTCCTGACTTTC.

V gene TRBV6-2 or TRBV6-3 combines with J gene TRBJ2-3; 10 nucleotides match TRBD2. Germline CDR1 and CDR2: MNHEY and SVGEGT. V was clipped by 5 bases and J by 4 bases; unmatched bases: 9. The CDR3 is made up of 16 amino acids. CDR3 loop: CASSQRSGRFSDTQYF. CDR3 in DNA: TGTGCCAGCAGTCAACGTAGCGGGAGGTTCTCAGATACGCAGTATTTT.

The CDR3 DNA reads TGTGCCAGCAGCCCACGGACAGGGGGTCAGGATGGCTACACCTTC. The encoded protein is CASSPRTGGQDGYTF. The genes are TRBV7-9 and TRBJ1-2; 10 positions match TRBD1. This CDR3 has 15 residues. V trimming: 5 bases; J trimming: 6 bases; junction bases outside the gene matches: 9. Germline CDR1 reads SEHNR; CDR2 reads FQNEAQ (reference sequence).

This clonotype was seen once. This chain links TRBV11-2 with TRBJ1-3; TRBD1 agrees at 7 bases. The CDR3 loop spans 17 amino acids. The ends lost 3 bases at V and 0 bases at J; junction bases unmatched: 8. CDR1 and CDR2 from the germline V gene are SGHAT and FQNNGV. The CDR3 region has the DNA TGTGCCAGCAGCTTGGGACAGCCATTAAGCTCTGGAAACACCATATATTTT. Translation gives CASSLGQPLSSGNTIYF. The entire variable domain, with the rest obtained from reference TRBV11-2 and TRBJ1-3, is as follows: EAGVAQSPRYKIIEKRQSVAFWCNPISGHATLYWYQQILGQGPKLLIQFQNNGVVDDSQLPKDRFSAERLKGVDSTLKIQPAKLEDSAVYLCASSLGQPLSSGNTIYFGEGSWLTVV.

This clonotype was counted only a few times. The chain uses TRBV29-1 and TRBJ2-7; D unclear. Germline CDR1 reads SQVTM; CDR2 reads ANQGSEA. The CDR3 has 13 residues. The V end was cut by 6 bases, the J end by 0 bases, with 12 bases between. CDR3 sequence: CSVEAVSSYEQYF. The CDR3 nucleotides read TGCAGCGTCGAGGCGGTAAGCTCCTACGAGCAGTACTTC.